The T cell receptor beta chain under discussion was sequenced for a study of brain T cells in children with intractable seizures. The germline CDR1 and CDR2 sequences are MNHEY and SVGAGI. V gave up 9 bases and J gave up 4 bases, with 16 bases separating them. This CDR3 is built from 14 residues. Generated by immunoSEQ multiplex PCR, the TCRdb table keeps only in-frame clones and is missing some. This sample yields 5,000 or so clones, of which approximately 90% are seen a single time; about 2% belongs to the top ten. Only cases whose brain tissue showed the highest T cell transcript signatures were sequenced.

Source: resected brain tissue, taken at surgery. The chain links TRBV6-5 to TRBJ1-3; possibly TRBD1 for D (5 bases). This sequence originates from a boy under two years old with focal cortical dysplasia and intractable seizures. CDR3 sequence (DNA): TGTGCCAGTGGGGGACGTGGATCCGGAAACACCATATATTTT. Protein sequence: CASGGRGSGNTIYF.